One sample yielded the 23 T cell receptor beta chains listed below, sequenced in a study of PD-1 blockade in classical Hodgkin lymphoma (dated by TCRdb to the early 2020s). Library prep was done by the immunoSEQ multiplex PCR assay. The source is immuneACCESS, and TCRdb retained only in-frame sequences with V and J called. Part of the clones is not carried over; for the studies checked, unresolved V genes explain less than half of this, and the remainder is unexplained. Here the sample has 46,000 or so clones; around 81% occur a single time. The ten largest clones represent about 20% of the sample. The sample's time point label, in plain terms: cycle 2 day 1 (C2D1) of nivolumab. All trial patients had relapsed after autologous stem cell transplantation, with cohorts A, B and C differing in prior brentuximab vedotin exposure. The source was peripheral blood mononuclear cells (PBMCs), collected before the second cycle of nivolumab. All receptors derive from a human donor with classical Hodgkin lymphoma.

This clone was seen more than once but under ten times. V and J are TRBV7-2 and TRBJ1-1; 7 nucleotides match TRBD1. Germline V gene sequence: CDR1 SGHTA, CDR2 FQGNSA. CDR3 length: 14 amino acids. Trimming removed 4 bases from V and 5 bases from J; junction bases left unmatched: 7. CDR3 sequence reads: CASSSNTGETEAFF. As DNA, the CDR3 is TGTGCCAGCAGCTCCAATACAGGGGAGACTGAAGCTTTCTTT.

V usage is TRBV10-3 and J usage is TRBJ1-5; D might be TRBD1 (5 bases). The germline V gene encodes CDR1 ENHRY and CDR2 SYGVKD. The CDR3 extends over 16 amino acids. V lost 3 bases to trimming and J lost 5 bases, with 17 bases between them. CDR3 nucleotides: TGTGCCATCAGTGACTCGGTGGGGCAGGGTCATCAGCCCCAGCATTTT. As protein: CAISDSVGQGHQPQHF.

This clone was observed a few times. This same CDR3 is encoded by further DNA sequences in the sample. The chain recombines TRBV9 with TRBJ2-3; D gene ambiguous. The germline gives CDR1 SGDLS, CDR2 YYNGEE. Trimming shortened V by 0 bases and J by 4 bases, and 6 bases separated the two germline ends. This CDR3 is built from 13 residues. CDR3: CASSVGSPDTQYF. In DNA form, the CDR3 reads TGTGCCAGCAGCGTAGGAAGCCCAGATACGCAGTATTTT.

The chain couples TRBV7-9 to TRBJ1-1; D call uncertain. CDR1 SEHNR and CDR2 FQNEAQ come from the germline V gene (reference sequence). V lost 1 base and J lost 0, with 6 bases in between. The CDR3 has 14 amino acids. CDR3 loop: CASSLEGVNTEAFF. The CDR3 bases are TGTGCCAGCAGCTTAGAGGGTGTGAACACTGAAGCTTTCTTT.

The chain uses TRBV30 and TRBJ1-3; the D gene is possibly TRBD1 (6 bases). From germline, CDR1 is GTSNPN and CDR2 SVGIG (reference sequence). The CDR3 is 16 residues long. Trimming shortened V by 0 bases and J by 0 bases, and 12 bases separated the two germline ends. CDR3 nucleotide sequence: TGTGCCTGGAGTGTACCAGGGGCACACTCTGGAAACACCATATATTTT. Its protein product is CAWSVPGAHSGNTIYF.

The chain employs TRBV11-2 and TRBJ2-5, with D possibly matching TRBD2 (6 bases). The CDR3 consists of 13 residues. CDR1 is SGHAT, CDR2 FQNNGV, per germline. The V end lost 1 base, the J end lost 9 bases, and 12 bases lay between the germline ends. The CDR3 DNA reads as TGTGCCAGCAGCTTAGTCTATACGGGGGCCCAGTACTTC. This gives the protein CASSLVYTGAQYF.

Remarks on this clone: Germline and junction disagree at one end, which may indicate a read error. J is TRBJ2-1 and V is TRBV7-7, with D maybe TRBD2 (6 bases). Germline V CDR1 and CDR2: SSHAT, FNYEAQ (reference sequence). This CDR3 region has 16 residues. In nucleotides, the CDR3 is TGTGCTAGCAGCCCAGCGGGCCATCCACAAGGGAATGAGCAGTTCTTC. Its protein is CASSPAGHPQGNEQFF.

A single count supports this clone. This chain links TRBV30 with TRBJ2-1; 7 nucleotides match TRBD2. The CDR3 spans 15 residues. Germline V gives CDR1 GTSNPN, CDR2 SVGIG (reference sequence). V lost 3 bases to trimming and J lost 6 bases; unmatched junction nucleotides: 11. The CDR3 DNA sequence: TGTGCCTGGAGGAAGCTCGCGGGAGTCGGCAATGAGCAGTTCTTC. This gives the protein CAWRKLAGVGNEQFF.

This clone was seen only a few times. The chain uses TRBV28 and TRBJ1-6; D may be TRBD1 (6 bases). The CDR3 has 12 amino acids. Between the trimmed V and J ends, which lost 8 bases and 13 bases, there was a span of 15 bases. The germline gives CDR1 MDHEN, CDR2 SYDVKM. Here the CDR3 reads CASVPPRGPLHF. CDR3 DNA: TGTGCCAGCGTTCCCCCCAGGGGTCCCCTCCACTTT.

This clone came up once. The genes are TRBV4-3 and TRBJ2-1, with D unresolved. V dropped 1 base and J dropped 3 bases, with 13 bases sitting between them. Germline V gene sequence: CDR1 LGHNA, CDR2 YSLEER. CDR3 length equals 16 residues. CDR3 sequence reads: CASSQAERVYYNEQFF. CDR3 coding DNA: TGCGCCAGCAGCCAAGCGGAACGGGTATACTACAATGAGCAGTTCTTC.

The chain employs TRBV28 and TRBJ2-7; 7 bases fit TRBD1. Trimming removed 6 bases from V and 3 bases from J; junction bases left unmatched: 5. This CDR3 comprises 13 residues. Germline CDR1 is MDHEN and CDR2 is SYDVKM. The CDR3 protein is CASRPTGDYEQYF. The DNA for the CDR3 is TGTGCCAGCAGGCCCACAGGGGACTACGAGCAGTACTTC.

V usage is TRBV4-1 and J usage is TRBJ1-2; D is unclear. CDR1 MGHRA and CDR2 YSYEKL come from the germline V gene. The CDR3 runs 14 residues. Trimming took off 1 base at V and 2 bases at J, with 8 bases between the two ends. Written as DNA, the CDR3 is TGCGCCAGCAGCCAAGCTGAACGGAACTATGGCTACACCTTC. It yields the protein CASSQAERNYGYTF.

The chain is built from TRBV6-6 and TRBJ1-4; no clear D gene. Trimming cost V 7 bases and J 4 bases, with 19 bases left between them. This CDR3 is 16 amino acids long. The germline gives CDR1 MNHNY, CDR2 SVGAGI (reference sequence). CDR3 in DNA: TGTGCCAGCACACAAGAGGACCCCGAGGGTAATGAAAAACTGTTTTTT. Residues: CASTQEDPEGNEKLFF.

This chain links TRBV19 with TRBJ1-1; D call uncertain. Germline V gene sequence: CDR1 LNHDA, CDR2 SQIVND (reference sequence). V was shortened by 4 bases and J by 8 bases, with 8 bases between the two germline ends. The CDR3 is 11 residues long. The CDR3 sequence is CASSRAAEAFF. DNA for the CDR3: TGTGCCAGTAGTAGGGCCGCCGAAGCTTTCTTT.

This clone was seen a single time. The chain uses TRBV11-3 and TRBJ2-7, with TRBD2 matching 12 bases. V gave up 5 bases and J gave up 2 bases; unmatched junction bases: 7. CDR1 and CDR2 (germline): SGHNT, YENEEA. The CDR3 consists of 16 residues. As DNA, the CDR3 is TGTGCCAGCAGCCGAATCCCTAGCGGGAGGGCCTACGAGCAGTACTTC. This encodes CASSRIPSGRAYEQYF.

This chain connects TRBV5-1 to TRBJ1-1; D perhaps matches TRBD1 (5 bases). The CDR3 extends over 14 amino acids. Germline assignment: CDR1 SGHRS and CDR2 YFSETQ. Deletions cut 1 base from V and 5 bases from J, with 12 bases between. The CDR3 nucleotides read TGCGCCAGCAGCTTGACGGTGGGGGGAACTGAAGCTTTCTTT. Translation: CASSLTVGGTEAFF.

Only one count was recorded for this clone. The genes are TRBV5-1 and TRBJ1-1; no reliable D call. V dropped 4 bases and J dropped 7 bases, with 14 bases sitting between them. The CDR3 is made up of 13 amino acids. Germline CDR1 and CDR2: SGHRS and YFSETQ. In DNA form, the CDR3 reads TGCGCCAGCAGCCCCTCAGTCGGAGGTGAAGCTTTCTTT. Residues: CASSPSVGGEAFF.

This clone has only one observation. The chain has TRBV4-1 and TRBJ1-1, with D tentatively TRBD1 (6 bases). CDR1 is MGHRA, CDR2 YSYEKL, per germline. Deletions cut 0 bases from V and 1 base from J, with 6 bases between. The CDR3 is 14 residues long. The CDR3 DNA follows: TGCGCCAGCAGCCAAGAACAGGGGAACACTGAAGCTTTCTTT. Residues: CASSQEQGNTEAFF.

This clone turned up a few times. This chain joins TRBV9 and TRBJ1-2; a weak D match, TRBD1 (5 bases). The CDR3 has 14 residues. V lost 2 bases and J 1 base, leaving 9 bases between the germline ends. The V gene's germline CDR1 is SGDLS and CDR2 YYNGEE. As DNA, the CDR3 is TGTGCCAGCAGCGTGGGACGGTTTAACTATGGCTACACCTTC. Translation: CASSVGRFNYGYTF.

This clone is termed medium-sized. V is TRBV28 and J is TRBJ1-2; TRBD1 might be the D (5 bases). V lost 4 bases, J lost 8 bases, and 20 bases lay in between. The CDR3 consists of 15 residues. The germline V gene encodes CDR1 MDHEN and CDR2 SYDVKM. DNA of the CDR3: TGTGCCAGCAGTTCACCGGGACGTGACTTGGAGGGCTACACCTTC. It yields the protein CASSSPGRDLEGYTF.

The J gene is TRBJ2-2, the V gene TRBV6-6, with 7 nucleotides matching TRBD1. The CDR3 runs 12 residues. Germline assignment: CDR1 MNHNY and CDR2 SVGAGI (reference sequence). V trimming: 6 bases; J trimming: 13 bases; junction bases outside the gene matches: 8. The CDR3 spells CASRGNRGGLFF. CDR3 bases: TGTGCCAGCAGGGGAAACAGGGGTGGGCTGTTTTTT.

Written as DNA, the CDR3 is TGTGCCAGCAATACGAAGGAGACAGAGACAGATACGCAGTATTTT. As protein: CASNTKETETDTQYF. The chain has TRBV5-4 and TRBJ2-3; tentative D call: TRBD1 (5 bases). Trimming stripped 6 bases from V and 3 bases from J, with 17 bases between. This CDR3 spans 15 amino acids. Per the germline V gene, CDR1 is SGHNT and CDR2 is YYREEE (reference sequence).

The J gene is TRBJ2-7, the V gene TRBV7-8; D remains unclear. V lost 5 bases and J lost 3, with 8 bases in between. The CDR3 spans 12 residues. Germline values: CDR1 SGHVS, CDR2 FQNEAQ. CDR3 in DNA: TGTGCCAGCAGCCCGGGCCGCTACGAGCAGTACTTC. Amino acid sequence: CASSPGRYEQYF.